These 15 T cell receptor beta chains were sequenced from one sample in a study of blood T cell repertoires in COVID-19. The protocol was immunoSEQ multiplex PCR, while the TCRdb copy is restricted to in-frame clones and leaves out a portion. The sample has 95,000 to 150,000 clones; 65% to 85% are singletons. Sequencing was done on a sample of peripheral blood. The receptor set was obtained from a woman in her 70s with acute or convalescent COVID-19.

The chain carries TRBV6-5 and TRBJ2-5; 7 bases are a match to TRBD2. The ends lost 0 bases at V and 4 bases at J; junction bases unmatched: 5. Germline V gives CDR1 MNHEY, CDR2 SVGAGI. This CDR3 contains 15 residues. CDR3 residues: CASSYSLGLGETQYF. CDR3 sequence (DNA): TGTGCCAGCAGTTACTCTCTTGGACTAGGAGAGACCCAGTACTTC.

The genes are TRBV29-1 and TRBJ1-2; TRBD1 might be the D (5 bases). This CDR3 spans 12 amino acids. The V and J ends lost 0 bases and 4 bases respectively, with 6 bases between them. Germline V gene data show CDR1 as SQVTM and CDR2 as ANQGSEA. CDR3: CSVEDQGYGYTF. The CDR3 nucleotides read TGCAGCGTTGAAGATCAGGGCTATGGCTACACCTTC.

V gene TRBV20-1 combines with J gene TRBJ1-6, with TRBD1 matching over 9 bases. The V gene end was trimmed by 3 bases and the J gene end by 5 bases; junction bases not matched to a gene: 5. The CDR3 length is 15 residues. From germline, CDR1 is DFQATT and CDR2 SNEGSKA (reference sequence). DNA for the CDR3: TGCAGTGCTAGTTCCGGGACAGGGAATAATTCACCCCTCCACTTT. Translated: CSASSGTGNNSPLHF.

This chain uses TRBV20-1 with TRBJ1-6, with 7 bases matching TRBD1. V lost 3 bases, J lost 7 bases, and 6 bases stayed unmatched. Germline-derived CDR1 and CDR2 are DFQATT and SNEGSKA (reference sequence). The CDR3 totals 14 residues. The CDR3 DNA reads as TGCAGTGCTAGTGTGGGACAGAAAAATTCACCCCTCCACTTT. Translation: CSASVGQKNSPLHF.

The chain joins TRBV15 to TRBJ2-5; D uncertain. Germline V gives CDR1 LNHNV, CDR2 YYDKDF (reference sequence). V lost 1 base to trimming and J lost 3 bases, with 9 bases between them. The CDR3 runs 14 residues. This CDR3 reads CATSRVSLKETQYF. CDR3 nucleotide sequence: TGTGCCACCAGCAGAGTCAGTCTGAAAGAGACCCAGTACTTC.

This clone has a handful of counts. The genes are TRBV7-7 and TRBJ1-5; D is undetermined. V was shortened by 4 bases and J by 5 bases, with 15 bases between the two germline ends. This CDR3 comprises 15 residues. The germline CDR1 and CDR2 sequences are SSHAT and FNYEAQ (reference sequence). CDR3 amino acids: CASSSPMWGDQPQHF. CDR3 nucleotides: TGTGCCAGCAGCTCCCCCATGTGGGGAGATCAGCCCCAGCATTTT.

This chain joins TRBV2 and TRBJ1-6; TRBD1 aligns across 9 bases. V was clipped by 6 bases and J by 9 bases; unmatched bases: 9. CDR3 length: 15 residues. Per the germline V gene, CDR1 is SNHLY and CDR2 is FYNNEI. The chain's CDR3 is CASRAPGQGSSPLHF. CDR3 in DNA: TGTGCCAGCAGAGCTCCGGGACAGGGAAGTTCACCCCTCCACTTT.

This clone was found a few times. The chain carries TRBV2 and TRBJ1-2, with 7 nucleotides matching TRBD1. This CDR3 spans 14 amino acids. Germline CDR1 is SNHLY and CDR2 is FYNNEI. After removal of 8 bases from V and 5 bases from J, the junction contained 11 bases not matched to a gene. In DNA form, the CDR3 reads TGTGCCAGCCAGGGACAGACCGTCAATTATGGCTACACCTTC. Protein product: CASQGQTVNYGYTF.

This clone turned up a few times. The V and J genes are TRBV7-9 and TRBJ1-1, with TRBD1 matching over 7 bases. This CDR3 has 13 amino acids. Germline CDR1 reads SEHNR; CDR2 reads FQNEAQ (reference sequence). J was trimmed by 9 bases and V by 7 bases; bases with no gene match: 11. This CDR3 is CASNEAGGSQAFF. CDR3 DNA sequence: TGTGCCAGCAATGAGGCAGGGGGATCTCAAGCTTTCTTT. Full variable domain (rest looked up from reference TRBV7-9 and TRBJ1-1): DTGVSQNPRHKITKRGQNVTFRCDPISEHNRLYWYRQTLGQGPEFLTYFQNEAQLEKSRLLSDRFSAERPKGSFSTLEIQRTEQGDSAMYLCASNEAGGSQAFFGQGTRLTVV.

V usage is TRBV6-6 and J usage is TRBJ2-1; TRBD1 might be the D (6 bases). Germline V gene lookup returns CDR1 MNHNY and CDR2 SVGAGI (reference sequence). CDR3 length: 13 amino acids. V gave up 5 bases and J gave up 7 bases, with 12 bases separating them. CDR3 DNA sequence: TGTGCCAGCAGTCAGATCAGGGGTAATGAGCAGTTCTTC. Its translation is CASSQIRGNEQFF.

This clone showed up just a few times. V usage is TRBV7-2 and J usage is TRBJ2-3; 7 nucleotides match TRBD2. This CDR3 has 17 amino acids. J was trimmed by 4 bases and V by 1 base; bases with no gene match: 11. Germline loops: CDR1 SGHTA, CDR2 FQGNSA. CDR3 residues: CASSLGKRSGDADTQYF. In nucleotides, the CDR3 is TGTGCCAGCAGCTTAGGAAAGAGAAGCGGGGATGCAGATACGCAGTATTTT. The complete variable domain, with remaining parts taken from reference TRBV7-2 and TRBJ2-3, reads GAGVSQSPSNKVTEKGKDVELRCDPISGHTALYWYRQSLGQGLEFLIYFQGNSAPDKSGLPSDRFSAERTGGSVSTLTIQRTQQEDSAVYLCASSLGKRSGDADTQYFGPGTRLTVL.

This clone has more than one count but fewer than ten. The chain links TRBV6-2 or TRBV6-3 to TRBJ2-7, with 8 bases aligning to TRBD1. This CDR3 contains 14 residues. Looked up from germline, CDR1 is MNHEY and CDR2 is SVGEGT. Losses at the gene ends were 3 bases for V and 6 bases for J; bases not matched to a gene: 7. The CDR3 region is CASSYRTGFREQYF. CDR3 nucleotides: TGTGCCAGCAGTTATAGGACAGGGTTTCGCGAGCAGTACTTC.

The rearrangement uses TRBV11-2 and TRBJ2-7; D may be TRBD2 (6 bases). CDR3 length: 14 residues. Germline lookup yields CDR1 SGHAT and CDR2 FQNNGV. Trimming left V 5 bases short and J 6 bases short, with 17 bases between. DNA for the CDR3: TGTGCCAGCAGCCTGGGGGGTCGTTTGGCCGAGCAGTACTTC. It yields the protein CASSLGGRLAEQYF.

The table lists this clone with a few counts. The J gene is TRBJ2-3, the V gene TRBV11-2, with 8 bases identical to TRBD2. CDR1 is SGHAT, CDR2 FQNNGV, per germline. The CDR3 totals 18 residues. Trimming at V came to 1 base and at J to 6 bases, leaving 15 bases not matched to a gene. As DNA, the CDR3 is TGTGCCAGCAGCTTAGGCGCAAGTTACGGGGGGGCCGGGGATACGCAGTATTTT. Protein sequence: CASSLGASYGGAGDTQYF.

The CDR3 sequence: CASTEGGGNTGELFF. The CDR3 DNA is TGCGCCAGCACCGAGGGCGGGGGGAACACCGGGGAGCTGTTTTTT. The chain has TRBV10-2 and TRBJ2-2; 7 bases map to TRBD2. CDR3 length: 15 amino acids. V gave up 7 bases and J gave up 1 base; unmatched junction bases: 6. In germline, CDR1 is WSHSY, CDR2 SAAADI.